The 11 T cell receptor beta chains reported below all come from one sample, sequenced in a study of graft-versus-host responses after intestinal transplantation. The data were produced by immunoSEQ multiplex PCR, yet TCRdb's version contains in-frame clones alone and is incomplete. The table has around 15,000 clones, about 68% seen once. The graft tissue was processed, and this released both intraepithelial and lamina propria lymphocytes. This specimen consisted of ileum tissue, obtained 650 to 700 days after intestinal transplantation. These receptors were collected from a human patient who received an intestinal transplant, so some T cells may come from the graft donor.

This clone showed up just once. This chain connects TRBV4-3 to TRBJ1-6, with 7 bases fitting TRBD1. Germline V gives CDR1 LGHNA, CDR2 YSLEER. The CDR3 runs to 16 residues. V was pared by 0 bases and J by 5 bases, with 4 bases of the junction left unmatched. The DNA for the CDR3 is TGCGCCAGCAGCCAAGATAAGGGGGCGAATAATTCACCCCTCCACTTT. This sequence encodes CASSQDKGANNSPLHF.

The rearrangement links TRBV2 to TRBJ2-3; 14 nucleotides align to TRBD2. From germline, CDR1 is SNHLY and CDR2 FYNNEI. CDR3 size: 14 residues. J gave up 4 bases and V 6 bases, and 0 bases lay outside the gene matches. The DNA of the CDR3 is TGTGCCAGCAGGACTAGCGGGGGGGCAGATACGCAGTATTTT. Its translation: CASRTSGGADTQYF.

The chain combines TRBV18 with TRBJ1-2; D might be TRBD1 (6 bases). V dropped 3 bases and J dropped 3 bases, with 8 bases sitting between them. CDR3 length equals 13 residues. Germline CDR1 and CDR2: KGHSH and LQKENI. CDR3 nucleotides: TGTGCCAGCTCACCGCAGGGGTACTATGGCTACACCTTC. Its translation: CASSPQGYYGYTF.

The chain employs TRBV19 and TRBJ2-7; weak D call: TRBD2 (6 bases). The CDR3 extends over 15 amino acids. Per germline, CDR1 LNHDA and CDR2 SQIVND (reference sequence). Trimming stripped 6 bases from V and 0 bases from J, with 15 bases between. CDR3 in DNA: TGTGCCAGTAGCCGGTCGGGGGTTTCCTCCTACGAGCAGTACTTC. Encoded protein: CASSRSGVSSYEQYF.

The V and J genes are TRBV6-6 and TRBJ2-3, with D tentatively TRBD1 (6 bases). The V gene's germline CDR1 is MNHNY and CDR2 SVGAGI (reference sequence). V lost 6 bases to trimming and J lost 2 bases, with 15 bases between them. The CDR3 length is 15 residues. DNA for the CDR3: TGTGCCAGCAGCTACGGACAGCTGCACACAGATACGCAGTATTTT. This codes for CASSYGQLHTDTQYF.

The rearrangement links TRBV11-2 to TRBJ2-5, with D hard to call. Germline V lookup: CDR1 SGHAT, CDR2 FQNNGV. V lost 3 bases and J 2 bases, leaving 7 bases between the germline ends. The CDR3 is made up of 13 amino acids. CDR3 in DNA: TGTGCCAGCAGCTTGGGCAGGCAAGAGACCCAGTACTTC. As protein: CASSLGRQETQYF.

This clone was counted between two and nine times. The V call is TRBV7-6, the J call TRBJ1-2; 8 bases agree with TRBD1. Germline V gene lookup returns CDR1 SGHVS and CDR2 FNYEAQ. The CDR3 is 15 amino acids. The ends lost 5 bases at V and 4 bases at J; junction bases unmatched: 9. In nucleotides, the CDR3 is TGTGCCAGCAGCCCAGAGACAGGGGTCCTCTATGGCTACACCTTC. Its translation is CASSPETGVLYGYTF.

This sequence joins TRBV9 and TRBJ2-3, with 9 bases aligning to TRBD1. J gave up 4 bases and V 0 bases, and 6 bases lay outside the gene matches. Germline V lookup: CDR1 SGDLS, CDR2 YYNGEE. The CDR3 has 16 amino acids. The DNA of the CDR3 is TGTGCCAGCAGCGTAGCTTCCGGGACAGGGCCAGATACGCAGTATTTT. It is translated as CASSVASGTGPDTQYF.

The rearrangement links TRBV7-6 to TRBJ2-5; D possibly corresponds to TRBD2 (5 bases). The DNA matches TRBJ2-7 better at its end, which makes the J call doubtful. The CDR3 spans 16 residues. CDR1 and CDR2 from the germline V gene are SGHVS and FNYEAQ. The CDR3 reads CASSRTDAGSSYEQYF. The CDR3 region has the DNA TGTGCCAGCAGTCGGACGGACGCGGGCAGCTCCTACGAGCAGTACTTC.

V is TRBV6-6 and J is TRBJ2-5; perhaps TRBD2 as D (5 bases). Germline assignment: CDR1 MNHNY and CDR2 SVGAGI (reference sequence). CDR3 length: 13 amino acids. Deletions cut 5 bases from V and 2 bases from J, with 9 bases between. The CDR3, as DNA: TGTGCCAGCAGTACTTGGGAGCAAGAGACCCAGTACTTC. Translation: CASSTWEQETQYF.

The rearrangement joins TRBV9 to TRBJ2-2; D perhaps matches TRBD2 (5 bases). The CDR3 sequence is 18 residues long. Germline CDR1 SGDLS, CDR2 YYNGEE. With 0 bases removed from V and 4 bases from J, the gap between germline ends came to 19 bases. The CDR3 bases are TGTGCCAGCAGCGTAGGTCAGGTGGGTCGGGGATCCACCGGGGAGCTGTTTTTT. It encodes CASSVGQVGRGSTGELFF.